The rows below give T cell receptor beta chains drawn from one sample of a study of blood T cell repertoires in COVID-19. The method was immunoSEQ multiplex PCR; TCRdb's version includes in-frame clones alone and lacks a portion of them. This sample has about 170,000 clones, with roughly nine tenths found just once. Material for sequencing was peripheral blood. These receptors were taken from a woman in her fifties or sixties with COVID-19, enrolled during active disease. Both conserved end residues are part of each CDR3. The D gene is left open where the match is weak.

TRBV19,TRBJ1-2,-,CASRASFYGYTF
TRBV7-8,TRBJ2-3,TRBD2,CASSLVAGGSTDTQYF
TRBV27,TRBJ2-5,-,CASSAQGLETQYF
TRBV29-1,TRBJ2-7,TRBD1,CSVEKTQGDSREQYF
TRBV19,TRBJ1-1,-,CASSIETVNTEAFF
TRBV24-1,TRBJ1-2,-,CATSDFTRSYGYTF
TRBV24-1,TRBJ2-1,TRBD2,CATSDSDSGTAYNEQFF
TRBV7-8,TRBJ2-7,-,CASSPGLTYEQYF
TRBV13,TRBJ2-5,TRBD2,CASSLGAGVWETQYF
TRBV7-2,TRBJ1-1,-,CASSPRTENTEAFF
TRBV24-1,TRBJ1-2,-,CATSERTLSYGYTF
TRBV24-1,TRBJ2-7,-,CATSGGWTRPTLHF
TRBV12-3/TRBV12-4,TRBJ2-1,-,CASSLVSSEQFF
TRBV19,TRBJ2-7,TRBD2,CASRTSRGGRNYEQYF
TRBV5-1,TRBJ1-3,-,CASRPGVENTIYF
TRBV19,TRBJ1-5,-,CDLGGDSNQPQHF
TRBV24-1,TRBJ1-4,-,CATSGVNNEKLFF
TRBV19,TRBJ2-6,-,CASSITGPGANVLTF
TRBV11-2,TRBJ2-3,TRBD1,CASSVDRADTQYF
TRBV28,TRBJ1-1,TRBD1,CASNPSGDRTNTEAFF
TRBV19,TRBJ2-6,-,CASARELPGANVLTF
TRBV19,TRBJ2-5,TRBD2,CASSMGGLDPIQETQYF
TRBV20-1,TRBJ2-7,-,CSASFGTYEQYF
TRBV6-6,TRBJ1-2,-,CASSYLQGEGPYGYTF
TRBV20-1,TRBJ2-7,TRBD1,CSASRRQGIFYEQYF
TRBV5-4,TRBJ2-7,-,CASSQGGGYEQYF
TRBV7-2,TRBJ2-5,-,CASSLDRGGETQYF
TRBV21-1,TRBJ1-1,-,CASTAGDTEAFF
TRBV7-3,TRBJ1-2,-,CASSLRSGSPYGYTF
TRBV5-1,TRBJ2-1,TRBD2,CASSLKAGFINEQFF
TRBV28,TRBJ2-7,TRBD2,CASTDRGTSGTYEQYF
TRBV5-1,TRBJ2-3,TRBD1,CASSPRDRGKDADTQYF
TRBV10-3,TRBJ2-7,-,CAISDLREQYF
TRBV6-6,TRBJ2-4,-,CASSYSGFAGKNIQYF
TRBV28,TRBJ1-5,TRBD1,CASTGQGDQPQHF
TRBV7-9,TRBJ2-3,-,CASSHRLGTDTQYF
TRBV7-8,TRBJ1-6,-,CASSLGGQGNSPLHF
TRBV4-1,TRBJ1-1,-,CASSQRTVSVTEAFF
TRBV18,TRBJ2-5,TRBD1,CASSRRPDRAGETQYF
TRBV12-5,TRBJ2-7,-,CASGLVLSEGEQYF
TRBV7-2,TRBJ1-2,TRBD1,CASSQRGTVNYGYTF
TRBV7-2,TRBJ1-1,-,CASSLLAVEAFF
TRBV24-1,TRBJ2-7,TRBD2,CATSEGLAGGYEQYF
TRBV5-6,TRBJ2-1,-,CASSAGPSGEQFF
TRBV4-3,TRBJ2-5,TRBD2,CASSQEGGGASGVQETQYF
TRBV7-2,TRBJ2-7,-,CASSLGFGGGEQYF
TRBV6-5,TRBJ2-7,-,CASSYAPDSPYEQYF
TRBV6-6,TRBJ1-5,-,CASSYSKQDNQPQHF